A selection of T cell receptor beta chains follows, all from one sample in a study of cytomegalovirus exposure and HLA in healthy donors. Method: immunoSEQ multiplex PCR; TCRdb's copy keeps in-frame clones and lacks some. The sample has approximately 150,000 clones, about 80% seen once. Sequenced material: PBMCs. All receptors derive from a man aged 25-40 years in good health and CMV-seronegative. The CDR3 runs from the conserved cysteine through the conserved F or W. The D gene is left open where the match is weak. Not every row has a clone size; where given, it reads once, few, many or a size class.

D gene,V gene,J gene,clone size,CDR3 DNA,CDR3 protein
-,TRBV6-4,TRBJ2-7,-,TGTGCCAGCAGTGACCAGGCGGGGGCCTCGGTCGGCGAGCAGTACTTC,CASSDQAGASVGEQYF
TRBD2,TRBV30,TRBJ2-3,once,TGTGCCTGGAGTGTAGCGGGGGGGGCAGATACGCAGTATTTT,CAWSVAGGADTQYF
-,TRBV21-1,TRBJ2-7,-,TGTGCCAGCAGCAAAGATTCCCTAGCGGGAGGGCCGGGCTACGAGCAGTACTTC,CASSKDSLAGGPGYEQYF
TRBD1,TRBV7-2,TRBJ1-2,few,TGTGCCAGCAGCTCCGACAGGGTGCATGGCTACACCTTC,CASSSDRVHGYTF
-,TRBV5-1,TRBJ1-2,few,TGCGCCAGCAGCTTGGTGGGGCAGACTAACTATGGCTACACCTTC,CASSLVGQTNYGYTF
TRBD1,TRBV7-2,TRBJ2-6,-,TGTGCCAGCAGGCCCGACAGGGGCTCTGGGGCCAACGTCCTGACTTTC,CASRPDRGSGANVLTF
-,TRBV10-2,TRBJ2-7,-,TGCGCCAGCTACAGGGGGGGAGGACTCTACGAGCAGTACTTC,CASYRGGGLYEQYF
-,TRBV30,TRBJ2-7,few,TGTGCCTGTCGGGGGTTATCCTACGAGCAGTACTTC,CACRGLSYEQYF
TRBD1,TRBV28,TRBJ1-5,once,TGTGCCAGCAGGTCCGACAGGGGGTATAATCAGCCCCAGCATTTT,CASRSDRGYNQPQHF
-,TRBV7-2,TRBJ1-1,-,TGTGCCAGCAGCGGTCGGCCGGGGGGCACTGAAGCTTTCTTT,CASSGRPGGTEAFF
TRBD1,TRBV18,TRBJ1-5,-,TGTGCCAGCTCACCAGGATGGGGGAGACAGGGGGACAATCAGCCCCAGCATTTT,CASSPGWGRQGDNQPQHF
TRBD1,TRBV13,TRBJ1-1,-,TGTGCCAGCAGTCCCACATCAGGACAGGCCCATCGAGCTTTCTTT,CASSPTSGQAHRAFF
-,TRBV30,TRBJ1-2,once,TGTGCCTGGAGTGTAACAGGATATGGCTACACCTTC,CAWSVTGYGYTF
TRBD2,TRBV10-3,TRBJ2-3,-,TGTGCCATCAGTGAGGGGCGGGGGAGCACAGATACGCAGTATTTT,CAISEGRGSTDTQYF
TRBD1,TRBV7-3,TRBJ2-3,-,TGTGCCAGCAGCTTAATGGGACAGTTCACAGATACGCAGTATTTT,CASSLMGQFTDTQYF
-,TRBV5-4,TRBJ1-2,-,TGTGCCAGCAGCTTGCTGGCAGGGCCTAACTATGGCTACACCTTC,CASSLLAGPNYGYTF
TRBD1,TRBV25-1,TRBJ2-6,-,TGTGCCAGCAAGGACAGGGCTGGGGCCAACGTCCTGACTTTC,CASKDRAGANVLTF
TRBD2,TRBV30,TRBJ2-7,-,TGTGCCTGGAGTGGAGGGCCTAGCGGGTTTTCCTACGAGCAGTACTTC,CAWSGGPSGFSYEQYF
TRBD2,TRBV5-1,TRBJ2-3,-,TGCGCCAGCAGCTTCTCCGCGGGGGGCTCAGATACGCAGTATTTT,CASSFSAGGSDTQYF
-,TRBV28,TRBJ1-1,-,TGTGCCAGCAGTCCCGGACAGCTGACGGGGGCTTTCTTT,CASSPGQLTGAFF
TRBD1,TRBV29-1,TRBJ1-6,-,TGCAGCGTCCGGGACAGGTCCTCTAATTCACCCCTCCACTTT,CSVRDRSSNSPLHF
-,TRBV30,TRBJ2-3,-,TGTGCCTGGAGTGTACATCTGATGGGGGCGGATACGCAGTATTTT,CAWSVHLMGADTQYF
-,TRBV6-5,TRBJ1-2,-,TGTGCCAGCGGGGAGGGGACCCGCTATGGCTACACCTTC,CASGEGTRYGYTF
-,TRBV30,TRBJ1-3,-,TGTGCCTGGAATGCGGGCTACTCTGGAAACACCATATATTTT,CAWNAGYSGNTIYF
TRBD1,TRBV4-3,TRBJ1-5,-,TGCGCCAGCAGCCAAGATTTGGGGGGACAGGGCGGGGGTCAGCCCCAGCATTTT,CASSQDLGGQGGGQPQHF
-,TRBV10-3,TRBJ2-3,-,TGTGCTCTAAATTCAGGGGCGACAGATACGCAGTATTTT,CALNSGATDTQYF
-,TRBV5-1,TRBJ2-7,-,TGCGCCAGCAGCTTGGGACAGGCCTCCCTCGAGCAGTACTTC,CASSLGQASLEQYF
-,TRBV19,TRBJ1-5,-,TGTGCCAGTAGTAGGGTGGAGGGCAATCAGCCCCAGCATTTT,CASSRVEGNQPQHF
-,TRBV7-3,TRBJ2-5,few,TGTGCCAGCAAAAGTCCTGACAGCGAGACCCAGTACTTC,CASKSPDSETQYF
TRBD2,TRBV7-3,TRBJ2-3,-,TGTGCCAGCAGCCCCCGTTTGGGCGGGAGGGGCGATACGCAGTATTTT,CASSPRLGGRGDTQYF
TRBD1,TRBV2,TRBJ1-1,-,TGTGCCGGACAGGGGGGGGGCACTGAAGCTTTCTTT,CAGQGGGTEAFF
TRBD1,TRBV5-1,TRBJ2-7,-,TGCGCCAGCAGCTTGGAGAGCAGGGGGCTGTACGAGCAGTACTTC,CASSLESRGLYEQYF
TRBD1,TRBV7-2,TRBJ2-4,-,TGTGCCAGCAGCTCCCAGACAGGGAAAAACATTCAGTACTTC,CASSSQTGKNIQYF
-,TRBV4-1,TRBJ2-7,-,TGCGCCAGCAGCCAGCGGGAAAGTTACGAGCAGTACTTC,CASSQRESYEQYF
TRBD1,TRBV11-1,TRBJ2-1,-,TGTGCCAGCAGCTCGTATGGGGGGACAGGGAAAAACAATGAGCAGTTCTTC,CASSSYGGTGKNNEQFF
-,TRBV5-8,TRBJ2-7,-,TGTGCCAGCAGCTCCGGGTTAAGTCCCTACGAGCAGTACTTC,CASSSGLSPYEQYF
TRBD1,TRBV28,TRBJ2-7,once,TGTGCCAGCAGTTCCCCGGGTGACAGGGGTGACTACGAGCAGTACTTC,CASSSPGDRGDYEQYF
TRBD1,TRBV28,TRBJ1-5,-,TGTGCCAGCAGTTCCCCGTCACAGGGGAGTCAGCCCCAGCATTTT,CASSSPSQGSQPQHF
-,TRBV10-1,TRBJ2-7,-,TGCGCCAGCAGTGAGTCGACAGCGTGGGGCGAGCAGTACTTC,CASSESTAWGEQYF
TRBD2,TRBV4-3,TRBJ2-2,-,TGCGCCAGCAGCCTGGGACTAGCGGGAAACACCGGGGAGCTGTTTTTT,CASSLGLAGNTGELFF
-,TRBV25-1,TRBJ2-5,-,TGTGCCAGCAGGGACTCTGTGTCGCAAGAGACCCAGTACTTC,CASRDSVSQETQYF
-,TRBV7-9,TRBJ1-6,-,TGTGCCAGCAGCTTAGACCTATCTTCACCCCTCCACTTT,CASSLDLSSPLHF
TRBD2,TRBV9,TRBJ2-5,-,TGTGCCAGCAGCGAGAGGGGAGGGGTCGGAGAGACCCAGTACTTC,CASSERGGVGETQYF
TRBD1,TRBV6-6,TRBJ1-4,-,TGTGCCAGCCACAGGGGGCTGGGTGAAAAACTGTTTTTT,CASHRGLGEKLFF
TRBD2,TRBV5-1,TRBJ2-1,-,TGCGCCAGCAGCTCCGGACTAGCGGAAATCAATGAGCAGTTCTTC,CASSSGLAEINEQFF
-,TRBV7-6,TRBJ2-5,-,TGTGCCAGCAGCTCCTCTACTTCAGGGGTCGGAGAGACCCAGTACTTC,CASSSSTSGVGETQYF
-,TRBV15,TRBJ2-3,-,TGTGCCACCAGCTTTGGCCCGACGCAGTATTTT,CATSFGPTQYF
-,TRBV11-2,TRBJ1-2,few,TGTGCCAGCACGTTGGAGGGTAACTATGGCTACACCTTC,CASTLEGNYGYTF
-,TRBV6-1,TRBJ2-7,-,TGTGCCAGCAGTCTGGGGGGCGAGCAGTACTTC,CASSLGGEQYF
-,TRBV11-2,TRBJ2-7,-,TGTGCCAGCAGCTTCGGTTCAGGGACCTACGAGCAGTACTTC,CASSFGSGTYEQYF
TRBD1,TRBV19,TRBJ2-5,-,TGTGCCAGTAGTATCCTTCCGGGACAGGGGCCAGAGACCCAGTACTTC,CASSILPGQGPETQYF
TRBD1,TRBV28,TRBJ2-2,-,TGTGCCAGCAGCCGGCAGGGGGCGATCAGCACCGGGGAGCTGTTTTTT,CASSRQGAISTGELFF